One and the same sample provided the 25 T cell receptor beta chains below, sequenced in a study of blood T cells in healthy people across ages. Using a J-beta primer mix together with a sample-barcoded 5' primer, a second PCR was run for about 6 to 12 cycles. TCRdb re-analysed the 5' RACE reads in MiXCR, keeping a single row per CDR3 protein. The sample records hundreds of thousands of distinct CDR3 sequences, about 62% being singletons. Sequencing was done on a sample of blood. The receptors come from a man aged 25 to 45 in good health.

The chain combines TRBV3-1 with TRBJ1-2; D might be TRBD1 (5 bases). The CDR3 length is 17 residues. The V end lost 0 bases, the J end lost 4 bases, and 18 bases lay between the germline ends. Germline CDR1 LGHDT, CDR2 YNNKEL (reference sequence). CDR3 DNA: TGTGCCAGCAGCCAAGAGATGGGAGTGAGGGGACTCTATGGCTACACCTTC. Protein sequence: CASSQEMGVRGLYGYTF.

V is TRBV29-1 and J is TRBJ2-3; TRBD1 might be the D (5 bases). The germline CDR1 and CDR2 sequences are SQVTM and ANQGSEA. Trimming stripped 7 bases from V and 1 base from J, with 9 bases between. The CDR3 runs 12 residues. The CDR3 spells CSGRVRTDTQYF. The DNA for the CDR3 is TGCAGCGGCAGGGTACGCACAGATACGCAGTATTTT.

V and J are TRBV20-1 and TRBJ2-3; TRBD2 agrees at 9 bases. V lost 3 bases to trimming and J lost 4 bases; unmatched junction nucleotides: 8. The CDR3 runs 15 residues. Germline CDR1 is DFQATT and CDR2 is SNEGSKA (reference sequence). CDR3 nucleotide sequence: TGCAGTGCTAGGGTTGGGACTAGCATCTCAGATACGCAGTATTTT. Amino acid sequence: CSARVGTSISDTQYF.

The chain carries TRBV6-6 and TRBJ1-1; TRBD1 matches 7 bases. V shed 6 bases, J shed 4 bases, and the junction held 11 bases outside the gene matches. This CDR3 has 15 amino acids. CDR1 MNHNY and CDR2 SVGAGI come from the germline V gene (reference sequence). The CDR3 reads CASRHDAQGFTEAFF. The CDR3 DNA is TGTGCCAGCAGGCACGACGCACAGGGGTTCACTGAAGCTTTCTTT.

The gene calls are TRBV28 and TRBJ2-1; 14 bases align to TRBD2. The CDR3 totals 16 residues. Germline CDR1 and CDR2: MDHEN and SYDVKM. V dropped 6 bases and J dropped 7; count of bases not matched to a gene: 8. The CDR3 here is CASRSRGLAGVNEQFF. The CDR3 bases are TGTGCCAGCAGGAGCCGGGGACTAGCGGGAGTTAATGAGCAGTTCTTC. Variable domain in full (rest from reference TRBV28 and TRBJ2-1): DVKVTQSSRYLVKRTGEKVFLECVQDMDHENMFWYRQDPGLGLRLIYFSYDVKMKEKGDIPEGYSVSREKKERFSLILESASTNQTSMYLCASRSRGLAGVNEQFFGPGTRLTVL.

The CDR3 sequence: CSVASAPSRDEQYF. CDR3 in DNA: TGCAGCGTTGCATCAGCCCCCTCTCGGGACGAGCAGTACTTC. The chain recombines TRBV29-1 with TRBJ2-7, with D unclear. Trimming stripped 4 bases from V and 5 bases from J, with 18 bases between. CDR1 is SQVTM and CDR2 is ANQGSEA in the germline V gene. The CDR3 totals 14 residues.

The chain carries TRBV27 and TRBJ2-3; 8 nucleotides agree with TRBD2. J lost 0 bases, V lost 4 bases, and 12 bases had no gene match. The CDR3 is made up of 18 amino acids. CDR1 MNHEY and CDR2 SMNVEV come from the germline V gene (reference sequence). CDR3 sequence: CASSWGVSGRLSTDTQYF. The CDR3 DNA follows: TGTGCCAGCAGTTGGGGTGTAAGCGGGAGATTGAGCACAGATACGCAGTATTTT.

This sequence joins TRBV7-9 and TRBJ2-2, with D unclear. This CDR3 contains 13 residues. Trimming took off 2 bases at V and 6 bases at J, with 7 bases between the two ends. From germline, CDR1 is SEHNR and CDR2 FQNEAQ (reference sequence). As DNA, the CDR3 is TGTGCCAGCAGCTTACCTCGCCCCGGGGAGCTGTTTTTT. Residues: CASSLPRPGELFF.

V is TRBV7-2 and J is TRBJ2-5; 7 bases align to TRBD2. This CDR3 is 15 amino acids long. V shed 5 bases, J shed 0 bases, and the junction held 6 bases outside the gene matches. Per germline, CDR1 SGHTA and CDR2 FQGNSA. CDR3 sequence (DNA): TGTGCCAGCAGCAATTGGGGGGGGTACCAAGAGACCCAGTACTTC. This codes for CASSNWGGYQETQYF.

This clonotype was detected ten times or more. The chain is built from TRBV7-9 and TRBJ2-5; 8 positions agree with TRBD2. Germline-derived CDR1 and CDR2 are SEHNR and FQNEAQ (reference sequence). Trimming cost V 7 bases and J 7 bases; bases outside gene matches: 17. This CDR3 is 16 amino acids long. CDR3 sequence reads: CASKPGGTPRRGTQYF. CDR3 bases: TGTGCCAGCAAACCGGGGGGGACCCCTAGGCGGGGGACCCAGTACTTC.

CDR3 DNA: TGCGCCAGCGGTGACAGGGGGTCCTACGAGCAGTACTTC. This translates into CASGDRGSYEQYF. V and J are TRBV4-3 and TRBJ2-7; 9 nucleotides align to TRBD1. V was clipped by 8 bases and J by 1 base; unmatched bases: 3. The CDR3 has 13 amino acids. The germline CDR1 and CDR2 sequences are LGHNA and YSLEER.

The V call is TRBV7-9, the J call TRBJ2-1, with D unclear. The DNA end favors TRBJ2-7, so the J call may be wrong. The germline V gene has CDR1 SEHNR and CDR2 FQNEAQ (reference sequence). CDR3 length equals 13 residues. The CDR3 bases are TGTGCCAGCAGTCATCCCCTTGGAGACGAGCAGTACTTC. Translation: CASSHPLGDEQYF.

CDR3 in DNA: TGTGCCAGCAGTCCCGCCGGAGTCCCGAAGATGACGCAGTATTTT. It yields the protein CASSPAGVPKMTQYF. The chain joins TRBV6-2 or TRBV6-3 to TRBJ2-3; D gene ambiguous. The CDR3 covers 15 residues. Germline assignment: CDR1 MNHEY and CDR2 SVGEGT. The V end lost 5 bases, the J end lost 9 bases, and 21 bases lay between the germline ends.

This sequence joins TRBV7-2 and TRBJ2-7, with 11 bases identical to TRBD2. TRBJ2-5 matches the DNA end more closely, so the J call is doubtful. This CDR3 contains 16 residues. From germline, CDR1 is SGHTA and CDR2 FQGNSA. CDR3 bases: TGTGCCAGCAGCTTATCGGTAGCGGGGGGGCTGGAGACCCAGTACTTC. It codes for CASSLSVAGGLETQYF.

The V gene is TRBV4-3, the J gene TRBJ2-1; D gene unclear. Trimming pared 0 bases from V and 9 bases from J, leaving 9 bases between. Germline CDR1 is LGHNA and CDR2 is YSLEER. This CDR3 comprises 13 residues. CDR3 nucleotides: TGCGCCAGCAGCCAAGAGCGGTTGCTTGAGCAGTTCTTC. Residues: CASSQERLLEQFF.

In DNA form, the CDR3 reads TGCGCCAGCAGCCCGGGACTAGCGGGAGGTCCCACAGATACGCAGTATTTT. Amino acids: CASSPGLAGGPTDTQYF. The J gene is TRBJ2-3, the V gene TRBV5-1; TRBD2 agrees at 15 bases. The CDR3 contains 17 residues. The ends lost 4 bases at V and 2 bases at J; junction bases unmatched: 5. The germline V gene encodes CDR1 SGHRS and CDR2 YFSETQ.

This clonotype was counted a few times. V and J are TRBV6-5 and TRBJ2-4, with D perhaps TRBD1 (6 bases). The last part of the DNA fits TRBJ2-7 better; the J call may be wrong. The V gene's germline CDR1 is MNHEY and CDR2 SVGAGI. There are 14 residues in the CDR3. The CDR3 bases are TGTGCCAGCAGTTACGCAACAGGGCCCTACGAGCAGTACTTC. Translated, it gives CASSYATGPYEQYF.

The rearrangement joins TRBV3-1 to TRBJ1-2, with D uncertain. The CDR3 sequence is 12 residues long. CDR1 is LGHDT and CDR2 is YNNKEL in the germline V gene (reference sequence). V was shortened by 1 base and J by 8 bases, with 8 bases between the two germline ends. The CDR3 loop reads CASSQVAQGYTF. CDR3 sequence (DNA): TGTGCCAGCAGCCAAGTAGCACAGGGCTACACCTTC.

CDR3 sequence reads: CASSYSSQRYYNEQFF. In DNA form, the CDR3 reads TGTGCCAGCAGTTACTCCAGTCAGCGCTACTACAATGAGCAGTTCTTC. This chain uses TRBV6-5 with TRBJ2-1; D is uncertain. Trimming removed 0 bases at V and 3 bases at J, with 12 bases between. The CDR3 contains 16 residues. The V gene's germline CDR1 is MNHEY and CDR2 SVGAGI.

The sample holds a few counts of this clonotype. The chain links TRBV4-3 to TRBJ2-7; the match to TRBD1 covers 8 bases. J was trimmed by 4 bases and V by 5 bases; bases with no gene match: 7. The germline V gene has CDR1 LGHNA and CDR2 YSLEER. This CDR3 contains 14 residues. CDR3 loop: CASSVYRGAYEQYF. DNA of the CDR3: TGCGCCAGCAGCGTATACAGGGGGGCGTACGAGCAGTACTTC.

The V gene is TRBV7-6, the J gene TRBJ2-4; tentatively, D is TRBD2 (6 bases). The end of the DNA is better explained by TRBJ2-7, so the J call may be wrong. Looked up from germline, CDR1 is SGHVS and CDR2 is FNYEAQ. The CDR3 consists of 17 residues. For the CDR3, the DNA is TGTGCCAGCAGCTTAGATCTTATCGACGGGGGAACCTACGAGCAGTACTTC. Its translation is CASSLDLIDGGTYEQYF.

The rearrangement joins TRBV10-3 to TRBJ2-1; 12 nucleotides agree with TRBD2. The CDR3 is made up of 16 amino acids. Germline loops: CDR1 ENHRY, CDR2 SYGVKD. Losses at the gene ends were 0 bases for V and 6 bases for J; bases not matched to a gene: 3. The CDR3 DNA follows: TGTGCCATCAGTGAGTCGGTGACTAGCGGGAGCAATGAGCAGTTCTTC. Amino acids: CAISESVTSGSNEQFF.

The CDR3 sequence is CSAITPQAPNEQFF. In DNA form, the CDR3 reads TGCAGTGCTATCACGCCGCAGGCGCCAAATGAGCAGTTCTTC. The chain employs TRBV20-1 and TRBJ2-1; D not certain. Trimming pared 4 bases from V and 7 bases from J, leaving 17 bases between. The germline CDR1 and CDR2 sequences are DFQATT and SNEGSKA (reference sequence). This CDR3 spans 14 amino acids.

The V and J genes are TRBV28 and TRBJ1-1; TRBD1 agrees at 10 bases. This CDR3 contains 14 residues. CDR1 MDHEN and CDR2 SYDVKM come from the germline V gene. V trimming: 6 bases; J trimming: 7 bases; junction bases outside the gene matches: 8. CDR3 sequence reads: CASRVGTGALEAFF. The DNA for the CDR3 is TGTGCCAGCAGAGTCGGGACAGGGGCTCTTGAAGCTTTCTTT.

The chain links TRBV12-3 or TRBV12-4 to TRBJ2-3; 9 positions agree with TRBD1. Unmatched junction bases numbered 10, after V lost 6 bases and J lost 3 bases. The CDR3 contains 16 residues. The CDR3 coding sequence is TGTGCCAGCAGCCCACTACAGGGGGCGTCGACAGATACGCAGTATTTT. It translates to CASSPLQGASTDTQYF.